Reported below is one T cell receptor beta chain. The antigen remains unidentified. The library protocol tagged individual cDNA molecules with unique molecular identifiers. MiXCR, applied by TCRdb to the 5' RACE reads, yields one record per CDR3 protein. The table lists 60,000 to 70,000 distinct CDR3 sequences, 5% to 6.5% of them singletons. The entry originates in a study of early T cells in non-severe SARS-CoV-2 infection. About the research overall: Chains from this unsorted whole-blood bulk RNA could not be paired.

The study's findings and limits: Matches to VDJdb favored anti-spike CD8 responses and missed private and CD4 specificities.

The V segment lost 4 bases and the J segment 2 bases; nucleotides outside the gene matches: 3. The CDR3 totals 15 residues. Per germline, CDR1 SGHRS and CDR2 YFSETQ. This sequence originates from an adult who was a healthcare worker with PCR-confirmed SARS-CoV-2 infection or an uninfected control (not recorded which). Sequencing used whole blood, obtained at baseline. The V call is TRBV5-1, the J call TRBJ1-5; 10 positions match TRBD1. The CDR3 is CASSKTGGGNQPQHF. The CDR3 nucleotides are TGCGCCAGCAGCAAGACAGGGGGCGGCAATCAGCCCCAGCATTTT.